These T cell receptor beta chains were read from a single sample in a study of PD-1 blockade in classical Hodgkin lymphoma. Sequencing used immunoSEQ multiplex PCR; TCRdb keeps in-frame clones, though not all of them. The data hold more than 35,000 clones, with 76% observed a single time. The sample was peripheral blood mononuclear cells (PBMCs), taken before the second cycle of nivolumab. The origin of the receptors is a human donor with classical Hodgkin lymphoma. Both conserved end residues are part of each CDR3. The D gene is left open where the match is weak. Clone size is not always given. Where it is, it says once, few, many or a class for expanded clones.

D gene: TRBD2
clone size: .
J gene: TRBJ2-7
V gene: TRBV6-4
CDR3 protein: CASSGLGGSLEQYF
CDR3 DNA: TGTGCCAGCAGTGGCTTGGGGGGGTCACTCGAGCAGTACTTC

D gene: TRBD2
clone size: .
J gene: TRBJ2-5
V gene: TRBV7-2
CDR3 protein: CASSSEPSIAGAQETQYF
CDR3 DNA: TGTGCCAGCAGCTCCGAACCATCTATAGCGGGGGCCCAAGAGACCCAGTACTTC

D gene: TRBD1
clone size: .
J gene: TRBJ2-7
V gene: TRBV5-1
CDR3 protein: CASSSGTGGYEQYF
CDR3 DNA: TGCGCCAGCAGCTCGGGGACAGGGGGCTACGAGCAGTACTTC

D gene: .
clone size: .
J gene: TRBJ1-1
V gene: TRBV11-2
CDR3 protein: CASSLDAGYTEAFF
CDR3 DNA: TGTGCCAGCAGCTTAGATGCGGGTTACACTGAAGCTTTCTTT

D gene: TRBD1
clone size: .
J gene: TRBJ1-1
V gene: TRBV5-1
CDR3 protein: CASSAGTERALNTEAFF
CDR3 DNA: TGCGCCAGCAGCGCTGGGACAGAAAGGGCTTTGAACACTGAAGCTTTCTTT

D gene: TRBD1
clone size: .
J gene: TRBJ2-3
V gene: TRBV7-9
CDR3 protein: CASSLYRGGQYF
CDR3 DNA: TGTGCCAGCAGCCTATACAGGGGCGGGCAGTATTTT

D gene: .
clone size: once
J gene: TRBJ2-7
V gene: TRBV10-1
CDR3 protein: CASIHRGGLGEQYF
CDR3 DNA: TGCGCCAGCATCCACAGGGGAGGCTTAGGGGAGCAGTACTTC

D gene: TRBD1
clone size: few
J gene: TRBJ1-5
V gene: TRBV5-1
CDR3 protein: CASSTGTGGQPQHF
CDR3 DNA: TGCGCCAGCAGTACCGGGACAGGAGGTCAGCCCCAGCATTTT

D gene: TRBD1
clone size: medium-sized
J gene: TRBJ1-6
V gene: TRBV7-9
CDR3 protein: CASSVRPGDSSYNSPLHF
CDR3 DNA: TGTGCCAGCAGCGTGCGCCCCGGGGACAGCTCCTATAATTCACCCCTCCACTTT

D gene: TRBD2
clone size: .
J gene: TRBJ2-2
V gene: TRBV7-9
CDR3 protein: CASSLEAGLPWGGELFF
CDR3 DNA: TGTGCCAGCAGCTTAGAGGCGGGACTACCCTGGGGCGGGGAGCTGTTTTTT

D gene: .
clone size: once
J gene: TRBJ2-7
V gene: TRBV6-6
CDR3 protein: CASSPIGEKSYEQYF
CDR3 DNA: TGTGCCAGCTCCCCGATTGGGGAAAAATCCTACGAGCAGTACTTC

D gene: TRBD1
clone size: .
J gene: TRBJ2-3
V gene: TRBV4-3
CDR3 protein: CASSQDDRGTDTQYF
CDR3 DNA: TGCGCCAGCAGCCAAGATGACAGGGGAACAGATACGCAGTATTTT

D gene: .
clone size: .
J gene: TRBJ2-1
V gene: TRBV6-6
CDR3 protein: CASCTSPGDHEQFF
CDR3 DNA: TGTGCCAGCTGCACTAGCCCCGGAGATCATGAGCAGTTCTTC

D gene: TRBD1
clone size: medium-sized
J gene: TRBJ1-2
V gene: TRBV19
CDR3 protein: CASTGTANYGYTF
CDR3 DNA: TGTGCCAGTACGGGGACAGCTAACTATGGCTACACCTTC

D gene: TRBD1
clone size: once
J gene: TRBJ1-3
V gene: TRBV4-3
CDR3 protein: CASSPGGGAGNTIYF
CDR3 DNA: TGCGCCAGCAGCCCCGGAGGGGGCGCTGGAAACACCATATATTTT

D gene: TRBD2
clone size: .
J gene: TRBJ2-1
V gene: TRBV19
CDR3 protein: CASSTAGALPGEQFF
CDR3 DNA: TGTGCCAGTAGTACAGCGGGGGCCTTACCTGGAGAGCAGTTCTTC

D gene: .
clone size: .
J gene: TRBJ2-1
V gene: TRBV2
CDR3 protein: CASKRNEQFF
CDR3 DNA: TGTGCCAGCAAGAGAAATGAGCAGTTCTTC

D gene: .
clone size: .
J gene: TRBJ2-6
V gene: TRBV11-2
CDR3 protein: CASSPSASGGANVLTF
CDR3 DNA: TGTGCCAGCAGCCCAAGTGCCTCGGGTGGGGCCAACGTCCTGACTTTC

D gene: .
clone size: .
J gene: TRBJ1-2
V gene: TRBV11-2
CDR3 protein: CASSLDLGSLVGYTF
CDR3 DNA: TGTGCCAGCAGCTTAGATCTGGGCAGTTTAGTTGGCTACACCTTC

D gene: TRBD2
clone size: .
J gene: TRBJ2-7
V gene: TRBV4-3
CDR3 protein: CASSQDLVAGGPSEQYF
CDR3 DNA: TGCGCCAGCAGCCAAGATCTCGTAGCGGGGGGGCCGAGCGAGCAGTACTTC

D gene: .
clone size: .
J gene: TRBJ2-7
V gene: TRBV7-3
CDR3 protein: CASSLEEIEQYF
CDR3 DNA: TGTGCCAGCAGCTTGGAGGAAATCGAGCAGTACTTC

D gene: .
clone size: .
J gene: TRBJ2-7
V gene: TRBV7-9
CDR3 protein: CASTEGGEQYF
CDR3 DNA: TGTGCCAGCACCGAGGGGGGCGAGCAGTACTTC

D gene: .
clone size: once
J gene: TRBJ2-7
V gene: TRBV21-1
CDR3 protein: CASSIPGSAWAYEQHF
CDR3 DNA: TGTGCCAGCAGCATTCCAGGGAGCGCTTGGGCCTACGAGCAGCACTTC

D gene: TRBD1
clone size: .
J gene: TRBJ2-6
V gene: TRBV19
CDR3 protein: CASSGQGSPSGANVLTF
CDR3 DNA: TGTGCCAGTAGTGGACAGGGATCCCCCTCTGGGGCCAACGTCCTGACTTTC

D gene: .
clone size: once
J gene: TRBJ2-2
V gene: TRBV11-2
CDR3 protein: CASSLGTGLSGELFF
CDR3 DNA: TGTGCCAGCAGCTTGGGGACGGGGTTGAGCGGGGAGCTGTTTTTT

D gene: .
clone size: .
J gene: TRBJ2-1
V gene: TRBV9
CDR3 protein: CASSWGHGNNEQFF
CDR3 DNA: TGTGCCAGCAGTTGGGGGCACGGCAACAATGAGCAGTTCTTC

D gene: TRBD2
clone size: .
J gene: TRBJ2-3
V gene: TRBV19
CDR3 protein: CASSTGLAGDPDTQYF
CDR3 DNA: TGTGCCAGTAGTACTGGACTAGCGGGGGATCCAGATACGCAGTATTTT

D gene: .
clone size: .
J gene: TRBJ1-5
V gene: TRBV7-3
CDR3 protein: CASSLTGRPMNSNQPQHF
CDR3 DNA: TGTGCCAGCAGCTTAACGGGACGGCCGATGAATAGCAATCAGCCCCAGCATTTT

D gene: .
clone size: .
J gene: TRBJ2-7
V gene: TRBV7-2
CDR3 protein: CASSFRRGSYEQYF
CDR3 DNA: TGTGCCAGCAGCTTCCGGCGGGGCTCCTACGAGCAGTACTTC

D gene: TRBD2
clone size: .
J gene: TRBJ2-7
V gene: TRBV5-4
CDR3 protein: CASSFTGGADEQYF
CDR3 DNA: TGTGCCAGCAGCTTTACCGGGGGGGCCGACGAGCAGTACTTC

D gene: .
clone size: .
J gene: TRBJ2-7
V gene: TRBV21-1
CDR3 protein: CASSKGAEQYF
CDR3 DNA: TGTGCCAGCAGCAAAGGGGCCGAGCAGTACTTC

D gene: .
clone size: .
J gene: TRBJ1-2
V gene: TRBV7-9
CDR3 protein: CASSSHGGSQVYGYTF
CDR3 DNA: TGTGCCAGCAGCTCCCACGGGGGCAGTCAGGTCTATGGCTACACCTTC

D gene: .
clone size: few
J gene: TRBJ2-3
V gene: TRBV5-1
CDR3 protein: CASSWDRADTQYF
CDR3 DNA: TGCGCCAGCAGCTGGGACCGAGCCGATACGCAGTATTTT

D gene: .
clone size: .
J gene: TRBJ1-6
V gene: TRBV27
CDR3 protein: CASSLRGGNSPLHF
CDR3 DNA: TGTGCCAGCAGCCTCAGGGGAGGTAATTCACCCCTCCACTTT

D gene: .
clone size: .
J gene: TRBJ2-7
V gene: TRBV7-2
CDR3 protein: CASSLGSWEQYF
CDR3 DNA: TGTGCCAGCAGCTTAGGATCGTGGGAGCAGTACTTC

D gene: .
clone size: .
J gene: TRBJ1-4
V gene: TRBV4-1
CDR3 protein: CASSQDWSRAWEKLFF
CDR3 DNA: TGCGCCAGCAGCCAAGATTGGTCCAGGGCGTGGGAAAAACTGTTTTTT

D gene: .
clone size: .
J gene: TRBJ2-7
V gene: TRBV5-1
CDR3 protein: CASSLGGGPYEQYF
CDR3 DNA: TGCGCCAGCAGCTTGGGGGGCGGCCCCTACGAGCAGTACTTC

D gene: .
clone size: .
J gene: TRBJ2-6
V gene: TRBV5-8
CDR3 protein: CASSSYPVDSGANVLTF
CDR3 DNA: TGTGCCAGCAGCTCGTATCCCGTGGACTCTGGGGCCAACGTCCTGACTTTC

D gene: TRBD2
clone size: .
J gene: TRBJ2-1
V gene: TRBV6-5
CDR3 protein: CASSWSTSGGPNEQFF
CDR3 DNA: TGTGCCAGCAGTTGGTCCACTAGCGGGGGGCCCAATGAGCAGTTCTTC

D gene: .
clone size: .
J gene: TRBJ2-5
V gene: TRBV30
CDR3 protein: CAWSVQGETQYF
CDR3 DNA: TGTGCCTGGAGTGTACAAGGAGAGACCCAGTACTTC